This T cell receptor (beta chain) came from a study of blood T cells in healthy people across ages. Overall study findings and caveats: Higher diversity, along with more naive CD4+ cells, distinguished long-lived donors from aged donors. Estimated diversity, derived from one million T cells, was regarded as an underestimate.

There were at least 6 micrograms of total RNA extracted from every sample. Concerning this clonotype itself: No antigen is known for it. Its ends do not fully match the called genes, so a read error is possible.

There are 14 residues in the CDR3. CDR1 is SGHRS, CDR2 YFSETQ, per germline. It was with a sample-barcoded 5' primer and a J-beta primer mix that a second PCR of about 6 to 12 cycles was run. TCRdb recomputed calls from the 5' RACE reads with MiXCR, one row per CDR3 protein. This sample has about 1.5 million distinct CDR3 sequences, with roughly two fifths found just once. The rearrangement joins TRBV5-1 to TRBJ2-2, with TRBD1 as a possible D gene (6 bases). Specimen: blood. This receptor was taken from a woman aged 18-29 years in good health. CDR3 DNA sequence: TGCGCCAGCACAAACAGGGTTAACAACGGGGAGCTGTTTTTT. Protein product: CASTNRVNNGELFF.